These 16 T cell receptor beta chains originate from one sample sequenced in a study of spatial heterogeneity in lung cancer. Findings of the study overall: Expanded intratumoral alpha and beta TCR counts tracked tumor mutation counts.

No antigen has been assigned to these receptors. TCRdb reanalysed the 5' RACE reads using MiXCR and keeps one entry per CDR3 protein. Here the sample spans around 26,000 distinct CDR3 sequences, approximately 8.8% being singletons. Time point: sample taken at primary tumor resection. Sequencing was performed on lung tumor tissue, taken at surgery. The receptor set was obtained from a male donor with early-stage non-small cell lung cancer.

In this sample, this clonotype turned up a few times. The V gene is TRBV4-1, the J gene TRBJ2-4; D tentatively reads TRBD1 or TRBD2 (5 bases each). This CDR3 is built from 17 residues. V lost 4 bases, J lost 2 bases, and 18 bases lay in between. CDR1 is MGHRA, CDR2 YSYEKL, per germline. CDR3 in DNA: TGCGCCAGCAGCCTTCAACCTGGGACGGGGTCCAAAAACATTCAGTACTTC. It encodes CASSLQPGTGSKNIQYF.

This clonotype was detected ten times or more. J is TRBJ2-3 and V is TRBV7-2, with TRBD1 identical over 7 bases. This CDR3 is built from 15 residues. The J segment lost 0 bases and the V segment lost 5 bases, leaving 5 bases of the junction unmatched. Germline assignment: CDR1 SGHTA and CDR2 FQGNSA. Here the CDR3 reads CASSPDRESTDTQYF. The CDR3, as DNA: TGTGCCAGCAGCCCTGACAGGGAGAGCACAGATACGCAGTATTTT.

In this sample, this clonotype turned up many times. The J gene is TRBJ2-1, the V gene TRBV5-1, with D maybe TRBD1 (6 bases). Trimming removed 4 bases at V and 2 bases at J, with 16 bases between. The CDR3 extends over 16 amino acids. Per germline, CDR1 SGHRS and CDR2 YFSETQ. The CDR3 coding sequence is TGCGCCAGCAGCCTGGACAGTTTGTCCACCTACAATGAGCAGTTCTTC. Protein sequence: CASSLDSLSTYNEQFF.

The chain is built from TRBV10-3 and TRBJ2-2; 10 nucleotides match TRBD2. Trimming removed 7 bases from V and 4 bases from J; junction bases left unmatched: 6. This CDR3 has 15 residues. Germline loops: CDR1 ENHRY, CDR2 SYGVKD. The CDR3 reads CAIKGTSASTGELFF. For the CDR3, the DNA is TGTGCCATCAAGGGGACTAGCGCATCCACCGGGGAGCTGTTTTTT.

In its sample, this clonotype was seen many times. The chain is built from TRBV11-1 and TRBJ2-3; D not resolved. Germline values: CDR1 SGHAT, CDR2 FQDESV (reference sequence). The CDR3 extends over 12 amino acids. Trimming took off 8 bases at V and 4 bases at J, with 10 bases between the two ends. CDR3 amino acids: CASAWSADTQYF. The DNA for the CDR3 is TGTGCCAGCGCGTGGTCAGCAGATACGCAGTATTTT.

This chain links TRBV7-6 with TRBJ2-7; possible D gene TRBD2, 5 bases. The CDR3 extends over 15 amino acids. Germline V gene lookup returns CDR1 SGHVS and CDR2 FNYEAQ. The ends were cut back, 6 bases at V and 0 bases at J, with 15 bases in the middle. The CDR3 is CASRRNEGGSYEQYF. In DNA, the CDR3 is TGTGCCAGCAGAAGAAACGAAGGAGGCTCCTACGAGCAGTACTTC.

This clonotype has a count of ten or more. The V call is TRBV20-1, the J call TRBJ2-1; 7 nucleotides match TRBD1. The V and J ends lost 3 bases and 14 bases, in that order; junction bases with no gene match: 13. In germline, CDR1 is DFQATT, CDR2 SNEGSKA (reference sequence). This CDR3 spans 13 amino acids. CDR3 sequence: CSARWDSISLEFF. The CDR3 DNA reads TGCAGTGCTAGGTGGGACAGCATTTCGTTAGAGTTCTTC.

In its sample, this clonotype ranks as medium-sized. The chain joins TRBV12-3 or TRBV12-4 to TRBJ2-1, with 12 bases aligning to TRBD2. V dropped 8 bases and J dropped 7; count of bases not matched to a gene: 3. The CDR3 sequence is 13 residues long. The CDR3 region is CASGLAGINEQFF. The CDR3 DNA reads as TGTGCCAGCGGACTAGCGGGGATAAATGAGCAGTTCTTC.

This clonotype is medium-sized within its sample. This rearrangement joins TRBV28 to TRBJ2-3; perhaps TRBD2 as D (5 bases). Trimming removed 4 bases from V and 6 bases from J, with 14 bases in between. CDR3 length: 14 amino acids. The germline gives CDR1 MDHEN, CDR2 SYDVKM. CDR3 sequence reads: CASSWGTAADTQYF. The CDR3 DNA reads TGTGCCAGCAGTTGGGGTACAGCGGCCGATACGCAGTATTTT. The full variable domain, completed using reference TRBV28 and TRBJ2-3, is DVKVTQSSRYLVKRTGEKVFLECVQDMDHENMFWYRQDPGLGLRLIYFSYDVKMKEKGDIPEGYSVSREKKERFSLILESASTNQTSMYLCASSWGTAADTQYFGPGTRLTVL.

A few counts support this clonotype. The rearrangement uses TRBV4-1 and TRBJ2-1, with D possibly TRBD1 on 6 matching bases. The CDR3 has 16 residues. Germline V CDR1 and CDR2: MGHRA, YSYEKL. V lost 0 bases and J 8 bases, leaving 17 bases between the germline ends. The CDR3 sequence is CASSQEGTQGRYEQFF. CDR3 nucleotides: TGCGCCAGCAGCCAAGAAGGAACACAGGGTCGGTATGAGCAGTTCTTC.

Many counts were recorded for this clonotype. The rearrangement links TRBV7-9 to TRBJ2-1, with D perhaps assigned TRBD1 or TRBD2 (6 bases each). Germline lookup yields CDR1 SEHNR and CDR2 FQNEAQ (reference sequence). V was clipped by 1 base and J by 6 bases, with 7 bases between them. The CDR3 contains 13 residues. The CDR3 reads CASSLEGGNEQFF. The CDR3 DNA follows: TGTGCCAGCAGCTTAGAGGGGGGCAATGAGCAGTTCTTC.

This clonotype appeared a few times. This rearrangement joins TRBV6-1 to TRBJ2-1; D may correspond to TRBD1 or TRBD2 (5 bases each). Germline V gene lookup returns CDR1 MNHNS and CDR2 SASEGT. This CDR3 has 12 amino acids. V lost 5 bases to trimming and J lost 6 bases, with 8 bases between them. The CDR3 nucleotides read TGTGCCAGCAGTTGGGACCGCAATGAGCAGTTCTTC. Translated, it gives CASSWDRNEQFF.

This clonotype was detected many times. The CDR3 reads CASSSPEVGPDEDTQYF. DNA for the CDR3: TGTGCCAGCAGTTCCCCCGAGGTGGGGCCCGACGAAGATACGCAGTATTTT. The chain is built from TRBV28 and TRBJ2-3; perhaps TRBD1 as D (5 bases). Trimming took off 4 bases at V and 5 bases at J, with 22 bases between the two ends. The CDR3 is 17 residues long. Germline V gene lookup returns CDR1 MDHEN and CDR2 SYDVKM.

This clonotype was picked up many times. The chain joins TRBV29-1 to TRBJ1-4; D remains unclear. The CDR3 totals 13 residues. Germline V lookup: CDR1 SQVTM, CDR2 ANQGSEA. V was cut by 4 bases and J by 2 bases, with 8 bases left in between. CDR3: CSVGADTNEKLFF. Written as DNA, the CDR3 is TGCAGCGTTGGGGCCGACACTAATGAAAAACTGTTTTTT.

This clonotype was counted ten times or more. The gene calls are TRBV3-1 and TRBJ1-2; 9 positions agree with TRBD1. J lost 4 bases, V lost 0 bases, and 12 bases had no gene match. The CDR3 extends over 18 amino acids. Looked up from germline, CDR1 is LGHDT and CDR2 is YNNKEL (reference sequence). This chain's CDR3 is CASSQEPGQGGVRYGYTF. The CDR3 DNA is TGTGCCAGCAGCCAAGAACCGGGACAGGGAGGGGTGCGCTATGGCTACACCTTC.

At least ten counts were recorded for this clonotype. The CDR3 is CATSETNEQFF. As DNA, the CDR3 is TGTGCCACCAGTGAAACGAATGAGCAGTTCTTC. This rearrangement joins TRBV24-1 to TRBJ2-1; D unresolved. The CDR3 loop spans 11 amino acids. Germline V gene sequence: CDR1 KGHDR, CDR2 SFDVKD. V gave up 4 bases and J gave up 7 bases, with 4 bases separating them.